These 22 T cell receptor beta chains were sequenced from one sample in a study of shared clonotypes between healthy human individuals. This table comes from immunoSEQ multiplex PCR, and its TCRdb copy is limited to in-frame clones, with some not included. The sample yields about 1 million clones, approximately 76% seen once. The sample comprised memory CD4+ T cells sorted from blood. Subset: CD45RA-negative fraction. The receptors come from a man between 18 and 29 years old in good health.

The V and J genes are TRBV20-1 and TRBJ2-3, with 7 bases lining up with TRBD2. The length of the CDR3 is 11 residues. Germline values: CDR1 DFQATT, CDR2 SNEGSKA (reference sequence). The CDR3 sequence is CGGTKGDTQYF. As DNA, the CDR3 is TGCGGAGGGACTAAAGGAGATACGCAGTATTTT.

V usage is TRBV23-1 and J usage is TRBJ2-1; no firm D call. TRBV23-1 has ORF status, its function being uncertain. The CDR3 extends over 11 amino acids. The V gene lost 5 bases and the J gene lost 6 bases, with 5 bases spanning the gap. CDR3 sequence reads: CASSYFNEQFF. The CDR3 DNA is TGCGCCAGCAGTTACTTCAATGAGCAGTTCTTC.

This clone was picked up a small number of times. The genes are TRBV6-5 and TRBJ1-6; D uncertain. From germline, CDR1 is MNHEY and CDR2 SVGAGI. The germline V and J ends were trimmed by 3 bases and 7 bases, with 10 bases remaining between them. The length of the CDR3 is 14 residues. The CDR3 protein is CASSYLVGNSPLHF. For the CDR3, the DNA is TGTGCCAGCAGTTATTTAGTGGGGAATTCACCCCTCCACTTT.

The genes are TRBV11-3 and TRBJ2-5; 7 bases fit TRBD2. The end of the DNA is better explained by TRBJ2-7, so the J call may be wrong. CDR3 length: 15 residues. Germline V gene sequence: CDR1 SGHNT, CDR2 YENEEA. The CDR3 DNA follows: TGTGCCAGCAGCTTAGGAGACGGGACTAACGACGAGCAGTACTTC. Translation gives CASSLGDGTNDEQYF.

The CDR3: CASSADRSRSADTQYF. In nucleotides, the CDR3 is TGTGCCAGCAGCGCAGACCGTAGTAGATCGGCAGATACGCAGTATTTT. The chain carries TRBV7-6 and TRBJ2-3; D unclear. The germline CDR1 and CDR2 sequences are SGHVS and FNYEAQ. The CDR3 length is 16 residues. Deletions cut 5 bases from V and 4 bases from J, with 19 bases between.

The count of this clone is one. A read error may be the cause here, since a much bigger clone is one base away. The V and J genes are TRBV19 and TRBJ1-1, with 8 bases fitting TRBD1. The CDR3 length is 13 residues. Germline trimming cut 5 bases from V and 3 bases from J; bases unmatched to any gene: 2. Per germline, CDR1 LNHDA and CDR2 SQIVND (reference sequence). DNA for the CDR3: TGTGCCAGTAGTTCGACAGGGGACACTGAAGCTTTCTTT. As protein: CASSSTGDTEAFF.

The rearrangement joins TRBV18 to TRBJ2-7; tentative D call: TRBD1 (5 bases). The CDR3 extends over 11 amino acids. CDR1 and CDR2 from the germline V gene are KGHSH and LQKENI. DNA for the CDR3: TGTGCTACAAGGGGCGACTACGAGCAGTACTTC. This sequence encodes CATRGDYEQYF. Full variable domain (missing parts from reference TRBV18 and TRBJ2-7): NAGVMQNPRHLVRRRGQEARLRCSPMKGHSHVYWYRQLPEEGLKFMVYLQKENIIDESGMPKERFSAEFPKEGPSILRIQQVVRGDSAAYFCATRGDYEQYFGPGTRLTVT.

This clone occurred many times. V gene TRBV6-5 combines with J gene TRBJ1-5; D not certain. Germline V lookup: CDR1 MNHEY, CDR2 SVGAGI. V dropped 2 bases and J dropped 3 bases, with 8 bases sitting between them. There are 14 residues in the CDR3. The CDR3 DNA follows: TGTGCCAGCAGTTACGGGGTTAACAATCAGCCCCAGCATTTT. This encodes CASSYGVNNQPQHF.

The V call is TRBV7-9, the J call TRBJ2-7, with a weak D call TRBD1 (5 bases). Between the trimmed V and J ends, which lost 1 base and 0 bases, there was a span of 7 bases. The CDR3 is made up of 14 amino acids. Germline V CDR1 and CDR2: SEHNR, FQNEAQ (reference sequence). The CDR3 loop is CASSLEGVSYEQYF. As DNA, the CDR3 is TGTGCCAGCAGCTTAGAAGGGGTCTCCTACGAGCAGTACTTC.

This sequence joins TRBV10-3 and TRBJ1-1, with TRBD1 matching 11 bases. The CDR3 extends over 14 amino acids. V gave up 11 bases and J gave up 8 bases; unmatched junction bases: 13. Germline V gene sequence: CDR1 ENHRY, CDR2 SYGVKD. CDR3 sequence: CASKPGQGVQEAFF. CDR3 coding DNA: TGTGCCTCCAAACCGGGACAGGGGGTTCAAGAAGCTTTCTTT.

The chain recombines TRBV10-2 with TRBJ2-7; 9 bases map to TRBD2. The V segment lost 5 bases and the J segment 0 bases; nucleotides outside the gene matches: 2. The CDR3 runs to 14 residues. Germline-derived CDR1 and CDR2 are WSHSY and SAAADI. The CDR3 DNA follows: TGCGCCAGCAGTCGACTAGCGGCCTCCTACGAGCAGTACTTC. Translating it yields CASSRLAASYEQYF.

The chain couples TRBV7-2 to TRBJ2-1; 12 bases line up with TRBD1. V shed 5 bases and J 10 bases; nucleotides not matched to a gene: 3. The CDR3 runs 13 residues. Germline values: CDR1 SGHTA, CDR2 FQGNSA. Written as DNA, the CDR3 is TGTGCCAGCAGCCGGGACAGGGGGCGCGAGCAGTTCTTC. It is translated as CASSRDRGREQFF.

This clone was observed a handful of times. This clone may be a read error of a much larger clone one base away. The CDR3 DNA sequence: TGTGCCAGCAGCCCCTCCTATAATTCACCCCTCCACTTT. Encoded protein: CASSPSYNSPLHF. This rearrangement joins TRBV11-2 to TRBJ1-6; D call uncertain. CDR1 and CDR2 (germline): SGHAT, FQNNGV. The V gene lost 5 bases and the J gene lost 0 bases, with 2 bases spanning the gap. The length of the CDR3 is 13 residues.

A remark on this clone: Additional DNA sequences in this sample encode the identical CDR3. This rearrangement joins TRBV7-9 to TRBJ2-1; 9 bases agree with TRBD1. The CDR3 length is 15 residues. V was clipped by 5 bases and J by 4 bases; unmatched bases: 6. Germline CDR1 and CDR2: SEHNR and FQNEAQ (reference sequence). This CDR3 is CASSPGQGTYNEQFF. CDR3 bases: TGTGCCAGCAGCCCCGGACAGGGGACTTACAATGAGCAGTTCTTC.

The chain links TRBV30 to TRBJ2-3; 7 nucleotides match TRBD1. Germline CDR1 GTSNPN, CDR2 SVGIG (reference sequence). The CDR3 is 13 residues long. Unmatched junction bases numbered 8, after V lost 7 bases and J lost 4 bases. The CDR3 reads CALRQGYADTQYF. The CDR3 bases are TGTGCCTTGCGACAGGGTTACGCAGATACGCAGTATTTT.

The V and J genes are TRBV28 and TRBJ2-7; the D gene could be TRBD1 or TRBD2 (5 bases each). Germline V lookup: CDR1 MDHEN, CDR2 SYDVKM. V was shortened by 6 bases and J by 7 bases, with 13 bases between the two germline ends. CDR3 length equals 12 residues. The CDR3 region is CASSHMRGEQYF. The CDR3 DNA reads as TGTGCCAGCAGCCACATGAGGGGTGAGCAGTACTTC.

V gene TRBV5-1 combines with J gene TRBJ2-7, with TRBD1 matching over 12 bases. This CDR3 is 14 amino acids long. Germline CDR1 and CDR2: SGHRS and YFSETQ. Unmatched junction bases numbered 6, after V lost 4 bases and J lost 7 bases. CDR3 DNA sequence: TGCGCCAGCAGCACGGGACAGGGGGCTGGGGAGCAGTACTTC. It yields the protein CASSTGQGAGEQYF.

A remark on this clone: The junction and the germline gene differ at one end; a read error may be behind it. Other DNA sequences in the sample encode the same CDR3. The chain combines TRBV7-7 with TRBJ2-2; D possibly matches TRBD1 or TRBD2 (5 bases each). The CDR3 length is 14 residues. The germline V gene encodes CDR1 SSHAT and CDR2 FNYEAQ (reference sequence). The CDR3 is CASSLGTNTGELFF. The DNA of the CDR3 is TGTGCTAGCAGCCTCGGGACCAACACCGGGGAGCTGTTTTTT.

The rearrangement links TRBV9 to TRBJ2-2; weak D call: TRBD1 (6 bases). CDR3 length equals 16 residues. With 3 bases removed from V and 5 bases from J, the gap between germline ends came to 17 bases. Germline V CDR1 and CDR2: SGDLS, YYNGEE. In DNA form, the CDR3 reads TGTGCCAGCAGCGCCCTAACAGGGATTCGTACCGGGGAGCTGTTTTTT. Residues: CASSALTGIRTGELFF. The full variable domain, with the rest looked up from reference TRBV9 and TRBJ2-2, is DSGVTQTPKHLITATGQRVTLRCSPRSGDLSVYWYQQSLDQGLQFLIQYYNGEERAKGNILERFSAQQFPDLHSELNLSSLELGDSALYFCASSALTGIRTGELFFGEGSRLTVL.

The chain has TRBV5-1 and TRBJ2-5; D gene ambiguous. The V and J ends lost 6 bases and 4 bases respectively, with 13 bases between them. The V gene's germline CDR1 is SGHRS and CDR2 YFSETQ. This CDR3 comprises 13 residues. The CDR3 region has the DNA TGCGCCAGCAACGTAGGGTCGAGAGAGACCCAGTACTTC. It specifies CASNVGSRETQYF.

This rearrangement joins TRBV11-2 to TRBJ1-1; D possibly corresponds to TRBD1 (5 bases). The ends were cut back, 2 bases at V and 1 base at J, with 11 bases in the middle. The germline V gene has CDR1 SGHAT and CDR2 FQNNGV. The CDR3 extends over 15 amino acids. The CDR3 DNA reads as TGTGCCAGCAGCTTATATCTGGGGCAGAACACTGAAGCTTTCTTT. It encodes CASSLYLGQNTEAFF.

This rearrangement joins TRBV19 to TRBJ1-2, with 8 bases lining up with TRBD1. CDR1 LNHDA and CDR2 SQIVND come from the germline V gene (reference sequence). There are 12 residues in the CDR3. Trimming took 6 bases from V and 5 from J; bases not matched to a gene: 2. CDR3 in amino acids: CASRTGVYGYTF. Written as DNA, the CDR3 is TGTGCCAGTAGGACAGGGGTTTATGGCTACACCTTC.